This T cell receptor beta chain came from a study of blood T cell repertoires in COVID-19. Overall study: Spain, Italy and the United States supplied samples that represented acute and convalescent COVID-19.

Measured with immunoSEQ multiplex PCR; TCRdb has only the in-frame clones, and not every one. The repertoire has 110,000 to 150,000 clones, more than 80% of them found once; the top ten carry 4.3%. This clone was seen a single time. Participants were placed into cohorts based on the clinical history they reported. Per the germline V gene, CDR1 is SQVTM and CDR2 is ANQGSEA. This CDR3 spans 11 amino acids. Trimming took 0 bases from V and 4 from J, leaving 3 bases between them. The chain is built from TRBV29-1 and TRBJ1-2, with D unresolved. The TCR was taken from a man aged 45-60 years who had recovered from COVID-19. Sequences were obtained from PBMCs or T cells enriched from blood (not recorded which). The CDR3 region is CSVEDFYGYTF. CDR3 sequence (DNA): TGCAGCGTTGAAGACTTCTATGGCTACACCTTC.